A single sample is the source of the 27 T cell receptor beta chains below, sequenced in a study of OX40 agonist ivuxolimab in advanced cancers. The library was prepared using the immunoSEQ multiplex PCR assay. What TCRdb holds here is the immuneACCESS table cut down to in-frame rearrangements. Part of the clones is not present; checked against another copy, under half of the missing clones reflect an unresolved V gene, and the others are unexplained. This sample is represented by around 56,000 clones; about 89% of them were singletons. Approximately 1.1% of the sample is held by the ten biggest clonotypes. This specimen consisted of CD4+ or CD8+ T cells sorted from blood, obtained in a trial of the OX40 agonist ivuxolimab. The receptors were gathered from an adult with an advanced solid tumor such as melanoma, head and neck, liver or kidney cancer.

The chain joins TRBV7-2 to TRBJ2-2; D ambiguous. CDR3 size: 12 residues. V lost 2 bases to trimming and J lost 6 bases, with 4 bases between them. CDR1 SGHTA and CDR2 FQGNSA come from the germline V gene. The CDR3 loop is CASSLRPGELFF. The CDR3 coding sequence is TGTGCCAGCAGCTTAAGACCCGGGGAGCTGTTTTTT.

This chain connects TRBV15 to TRBJ2-3; D not resolved. There are 16 residues in the CDR3. Germline V gene lookup returns CDR1 LNHNV and CDR2 YYDKDF (reference sequence). V lost 0 bases, J lost 5 bases, and 15 bases lay in between. CDR3 nucleotide sequence: TGTGCCACCAGCAGAGATCTGAGCAATGTTGGAGATACGCAGTATTTT. It encodes CATSRDLSNVGDTQYF.

The chain is built from TRBV4-1 and TRBJ2-2, with 12 bases matching TRBD2. V lost 0 bases to trimming and J lost 3 bases; unmatched junction nucleotides: 2. This CDR3 contains 17 residues. From germline, CDR1 is MGHRA and CDR2 YSYEKL. The CDR3 nucleotides are TGCGCCAGCAGCCAAGAGCTAGCGGGAGGGTACACCGGGGAGCTGTTTTTT. Translating gives CASSQELAGGYTGELFF.

CDR3 amino acids: CASKNVGNEQFF. CDR3 bases: TGTGCCAGTAAAAACGTAGGGAATGAGCAGTTCTTC. The chain uses TRBV19 and TRBJ2-1; D is uncertain. V lost 7 bases and J 7 bases, leaving 11 bases between the germline ends. CDR3 length: 12 residues. Germline CDR1 reads LNHDA; CDR2 reads SQIVND (reference sequence).

The CDR3 DNA reads as TGTGCCAGCCGTCCAGGGGGTAGCGGCTACGAGCAGTACTTC. Amino acid sequence: CASRPGGSGYEQYF. This chain joins TRBV6-5 and TRBJ2-7, with TRBD1 as a possible D gene (7 bases). The CDR3 is 14 residues long. The germline V gene encodes CDR1 MNHEY and CDR2 SVGAGI. V lost 8 bases and J lost 3, with 17 bases in between.

The chain uses TRBV9 and TRBJ1-5; 10 nucleotides line up with TRBD1. Germline CDR1 is SGDLS and CDR2 is YYNGEE. The CDR3 is made up of 15 amino acids. The trim removed 4 bases at V and 2 bases at J, leaving 3 bases unmatched. The CDR3 DNA reads TGTGCCAGCAGCCGGGACAGGGGCGGCAATCAGCCCCAGCATTTT. Its protein is CASSRDRGGNQPQHF.

The sample holds one count of this clone. The chain couples TRBV6-1 to TRBJ1-1, with D unresolved. Per the germline V gene, CDR1 is MNHNS and CDR2 is SASEGT. Trimming stripped 0 bases from V and 10 bases from J, with 15 bases between. The CDR3 contains 14 residues. CDR3 in amino acids: CASSEATPEWGAFF. CDR3 nucleotide sequence: TGTGCCAGCAGTGAAGCGACACCTGAGTGGGGAGCTTTCTTT.

The rearrangement links TRBV15 to TRBJ1-5; D ambiguous. V was clipped by 0 bases and J by 6 bases, with 9 bases between them. The CDR3 runs 14 residues. CDR1 LNHNV and CDR2 YYDKDF come from the germline V gene (reference sequence). The CDR3 loop reads CATSRDMSGQPQHF. The CDR3 DNA reads TGTGCCACCAGCAGAGATATGAGCGGTCAGCCCCAGCATTTT.

The V gene is TRBV5-1, the J gene TRBJ1-6; D not certain. CDR1 is SGHRS, CDR2 YFSETQ, per germline. Trimming took 0 bases from V and 7 from J, leaving 8 bases between them. The CDR3 length is 14 residues. CDR3 in amino acids: CASSLETENSPLHF. Here the CDR3 DNA reads TGCGCCAGCAGCTTGGAGACGGAAAATTCACCCCTCCACTTT.

The rearrangement uses TRBV7-9 and TRBJ2-5; D ambiguous. This CDR3 region has 13 residues. Trimming left V 7 bases short and J 2 bases short, with 11 bases between. Germline assignment: CDR1 SEHNR and CDR2 FQNEAQ (reference sequence). The CDR3 region has the DNA TGTGCCAGCACTCAAGGGCAACAAGAGACCCAGTACTTC. It specifies CASTQGQQETQYF.

This chain connects TRBV25-1 to TRBJ2-1; tentatively, D is TRBD2 (5 bases). CDR3 length: 15 residues. In germline, CDR1 is MGHDK, CDR2 SYGVNS. V lost 6 bases, J lost 7 bases, and 19 bases lay in between. CDR3: CASSVIGGGRNEQFF. The CDR3 bases are TGTGCCAGCAGCGTTATAGGAGGAGGTCGGAATGAGCAGTTCTTC.

This rearrangement joins TRBV9 to TRBJ1-1; D is perhaps TRBD1 (5 bases). CDR3 length equals 14 residues. Germline V lookup: CDR1 SGDLS, CDR2 YYNGEE. The V end lost 0 bases, the J end lost 6 bases, and 12 bases lay between the germline ends. CDR3 protein: CASSVDGGRAEAFF. DNA of the CDR3: TGTGCCAGCAGCGTAGATGGGGGTCGAGCTGAAGCTTTCTTT.

The chain uses TRBV19 and TRBJ2-5, with a tentative D call TRBD1 (6 bases). The DNA end lines up better with TRBJ2-7; the J call may be wrong. The CDR3 is 14 amino acids. Germline values: CDR1 LNHDA, CDR2 SQIVND (reference sequence). The CDR3 DNA sequence: TGTGCCACCGGTGACAGGACAGATACCTACGAGCAGTACTTC. It translates to CATGDRTDTYEQYF.

V is TRBV30 and J is TRBJ1-1, with TRBD1 matching over 8 bases. CDR1 is GTSNPN and CDR2 is SVGIG in the germline V gene (reference sequence). This CDR3 has 14 amino acids. V shed 4 bases and J 0 bases; nucleotides not matched to a gene: 4. The CDR3 loop reads CAWTRQGMNTEAFF. The CDR3 bases are TGTGCCTGGACCAGACAGGGGATGAACACTGAAGCTTTCTTT.

The chain links TRBV11-2 to TRBJ1-6, with D hard to call. The germline V gene has CDR1 SGHAT and CDR2 FQNNGV. With 1 base removed from V and 4 bases from J, the gap between germline ends came to 11 bases. This CDR3 is 16 amino acids long. The CDR3 bases are TGTGCCAGCAGCTTAGCGGCCACAGCATATAATTCACCCCTCCACTTT. Residues: CASSLAATAYNSPLHF.

The rearrangement uses TRBV2 and TRBJ1-5; 8 bases fit TRBD1. There are 15 residues in the CDR3. V lost 3 bases to trimming and J lost 4 bases; unmatched junction nucleotides: 5. Germline-derived CDR1 and CDR2 are SNHLY and FYNNEI. The CDR3 here is CASSDLDRVNQPQHF. The CDR3 DNA reads as TGTGCCAGCAGTGATTTGGACAGGGTGAATCAGCCCCAGCATTTT.

This chain joins TRBV28 and TRBJ2-5; D gene uncertain. Germline V lookup: CDR1 MDHEN, CDR2 SYDVKM. The CDR3 runs to 11 residues. V lost 2 bases to trimming and J lost 7 bases, with 5 bases between them. The CDR3 bases are TGTGCCAGCAGTTTACGGACGACCCAGTACTTC. It specifies CASSLRTTQYF.

This chain joins TRBV9 and TRBJ2-1, with 7 positions matching TRBD1. The germline V gene has CDR1 SGDLS and CDR2 YYNGEE. The CDR3 runs 17 residues. The ends lost 3 bases at V and 4 bases at J; junction bases unmatched: 13. The CDR3 nucleotides are TGTGCCAGCAGCGCCCGACTCGGCAGGGGGTCTTACAATGAGCAGTTCTTC. It is translated as CASSARLGRGSYNEQFF.

This clone was counted a few times. The rearrangement uses TRBV29-1 and TRBJ1-1; D ambiguous. This CDR3 comprises 13 residues. The V gene's germline CDR1 is SQVTM and CDR2 ANQGSEA. Trimming stripped 5 bases from V and 4 bases from J, with 14 bases between. Written as DNA, the CDR3 is TGCAGCGTTTTCACAGCCACGGGCACTGAAGCTTTCTTT. Encoded protein: CSVFTATGTEAFF.

This rearrangement joins TRBV21-1 to TRBJ2-3; the D call of TRBD2 is as the table states it, not checked on the DNA. TRBV21-1 is listed as a pseudogene. The length of the CDR3 is 16 residues. The CDR3 nucleotides read TGTGCCAGCAGCAAACCTAGCGGGAGTAAGGCAGATACGCAGTATTTT. Amino acid sequence: CASSKPSGSKADTQYF.

The chain combines TRBV4-2 with TRBJ2-7, with unresolved D. V was pared by 0 bases and J by 2 bases, with 5 bases between. From germline, CDR1 is LGHNA and CDR2 YNFKEQ. The CDR3 runs 13 residues. The CDR3, as DNA: TGTGCCAGCAGCCAAGAGGCTACCTACGAGCAGTACTTC. Translated, it gives CASSQEATYEQYF.

The chain employs TRBV13 and TRBJ2-6; no clear D gene. The CDR3 contains 15 residues. Germline lookup yields CDR1 PRHDT and CDR2 FYEKMQ (reference sequence). V lost 2 bases, J lost 1 base, and 6 bases lay in between. The chain's CDR3 is CASSLWSSGANVLTF. The CDR3 coding sequence is TGTGCCAGCAGCTTATGGTCGTCTGGGGCCAACGTCCTGACTTTC.

The V call is TRBV18, the J call TRBJ1-1; D is unclear. Trimming removed 6 bases at V and 6 bases at J, with 20 bases between. The V gene's germline CDR1 is KGHSH and CDR2 LQKENI. The CDR3 has 15 amino acids. The CDR3 sequence is CASSADTRGVSEAFF. The DNA of the CDR3 is TGTGCCAGCTCGGCCGATACCCGGGGTGTTTCTGAAGCTTTCTTT.

This chain joins TRBV4-3 and TRBJ2-7, with D tentatively TRBD2 (5 bases). V lost 3 bases to trimming and J lost 5 bases, with 11 bases between them. CDR3 length: 13 residues. In germline, CDR1 is LGHNA, CDR2 YSLEER. CDR3 coding DNA: TGCGCCAGCAGCCACACAACCGGGGACGAGCAGTACTTC. Its protein product is CASSHTTGDEQYF.

The genes are TRBV10-1 and TRBJ2-2; 10 bases are shared with TRBD2. There are 16 residues in the CDR3. In germline, CDR1 is WNHNN, CDR2 SYGVQD (reference sequence). Trimming cost V 6 bases and J 4 bases; bases outside gene matches: 8. CDR3 sequence: CASSGEGLASTGELFF. CDR3 DNA: TGCGCCAGCAGCGGAGAGGGACTAGCGAGCACCGGGGAGCTGTTTTTT.

A single count supports this clone. This rearrangement joins TRBV7-2 to TRBJ1-2, with unresolved D. The CDR3 extends over 15 amino acids. CDR1 is SGHTA and CDR2 is FQGNSA in the germline V gene. Trimming pared 5 bases from V and 8 bases from J, leaving 21 bases between. The CDR3 DNA is TGTGCCAGCAGCCTGGCGGAGGGCCTAGGGAAGGGCTACACCTTC. Its protein product is CASSLAEGLGKGYTF.

This clone was seen only a few times. This chain links TRBV13 with TRBJ1-1; TRBD1 matches 11 bases. This CDR3 is built from 16 residues. V trimming: 5 bases; J trimming: 3 bases; junction bases outside the gene matches: 8. CDR1 is PRHDT and CDR2 is FYEKMQ in the germline V gene (reference sequence). The CDR3 sequence is CASSVGTGGSDTEAFF. Here the CDR3 DNA reads TGTGCCAGCAGCGTCGGGACAGGGGGGTCGGACACTGAAGCTTTCTTT. The full variable domain, its missing parts supplied by reference TRBV13 and TRBJ1-1, is AAGVIQSPRHLIKEKRETATLKCYPIPRHDTVYWYQQGPGQDPQFLISFYEKMQSDKGSIPDRFSAQQFSDYHSELNMSSLELGDSALYFCASSVGTGGSDTEAFFGQGTRLTVV.